Presented here are 29 T cell receptor beta chains from one specimen sequenced in a study of technical replicates of blood from several donors. The data were produced by immunoSEQ multiplex PCR, yet TCRdb's version contains in-frame clones alone and is incomplete. The profile shows around 72,000 clones, approximately 90% of them singletons. Input material: T cells isolated from PBMCs. The receptors derive from a human donor in good health.

This chain uses TRBV28 with TRBJ1-1; D ambiguous. The CDR3 is made up of 11 amino acids. Germline-derived CDR1 and CDR2 are MDHEN and SYDVKM. V was trimmed by 8 bases and J by 4 bases, leaving 8 bases between them. CDR3 nucleotide sequence: TGTGCCAGCCGACACCCCACTGAAGCTTTCTTT. It is translated as CASRHPTEAFF.

A single count supports this clone. The rearrangement links TRBV9 to TRBJ2-5, with 7 bases that match TRBD1. J lost 3 bases, V lost 0 bases, and 8 bases had no gene match. The germline V gene has CDR1 SGDLS and CDR2 YYNGEE. This CDR3 is built from 16 residues. The CDR3 bases are TGTGCCAGCAGCGTAGGACAGGGAGCCCTAGAAGAGACCCAGTACTTC. Its protein is CASSVGQGALEETQYF. The full variable domain, in which reference TRBV9 and TRBJ2-5 provide the parts outside the CDR3, is DSGVTQTPKHLITATGQRVTLRCSPRSGDLSVYWYQQSLDQGLQFLIQYYNGEERAKGNILERFSAQQFPDLHSELNLSSLELGDSALYFCASSVGQGALEETQYFGPGTRLLVL.

The V gene is TRBV18, the J gene TRBJ1-5; tentatively, D is TRBD1 (5 bases). Germline V gene lookup returns CDR1 KGHSH and CDR2 LQKENI. The CDR3 runs to 13 residues. V was shortened by 3 bases and J by 7 bases, with 10 bases between the two germline ends. The CDR3 region is CASSPSGSQPQHF. The CDR3 nucleotides are TGTGCCAGCTCACCTTCAGGGTCCCAGCCCCAGCATTTT.

This clone showed up just a few times. The chain carries TRBV6-5 and TRBJ2-2; TRBD2 agrees at 8 bases. Germline CDR1 reads MNHEY; CDR2 reads SVGAGI. The V and J ends lost 0 bases and 3 bases, in that order; junction bases with no gene match: 3. The CDR3 runs to 16 residues. CDR3 sequence: CASSYSTLADTGELFF. The CDR3 DNA reads as TGTGCCAGCAGTTACTCGACACTAGCGGACACCGGGGAGCTGTTTTTT.

The chain links TRBV27 to TRBJ1-2, with D unresolved. Per the germline V gene, CDR1 is MNHEY and CDR2 is SMNVEV (reference sequence). The V and J ends lost 2 bases and 4 bases respectively, with 5 bases between them. There are 12 residues in the CDR3. CDR3 sequence (DNA): TGTGCCAGCAGTTTAGCAGGCTATGGCTACACCTTC. It codes for CASSLAGYGYTF.

The chain is built from TRBV4-1 and TRBJ2-7; TRBD2 agrees at 8 bases. This CDR3 comprises 16 residues. The ends lost 1 base at V and 2 bases at J; junction bases unmatched: 7. Germline V lookup: CDR1 MGHRA, CDR2 YSYEKL. CDR3 region: CASSQGPSGSTYEQYF. The CDR3 DNA reads as TGCGCCAGCAGCCAAGGTCCTAGCGGGTCTACCTACGAGCAGTACTTC.

In this sample, this clone turned up once. The CDR3 DNA sequence: TGCGCCAGCAGCTTGGCTTGGGAGACGGGCTATGGCTACACCTTC. This translates into CASSLAWETGYGYTF. The chain joins TRBV5-1 to TRBJ1-2; D remains ambiguous. Germline V gene lookup returns CDR1 SGHRS and CDR2 YFSETQ. V lost 0 bases and J lost 4, with 13 bases in between. CDR3 length: 15 amino acids.

The chain employs TRBV15 and TRBJ2-7, with TRBD2 matching 11 bases. The trim removed 3 bases at V and 6 bases at J, leaving 7 bases unmatched. CDR1 LNHNV and CDR2 YYDKDF come from the germline V gene (reference sequence). The CDR3 extends over 15 amino acids. The CDR3 DNA is TGTGCCACCAGCAGGGGACTAGCGGCCTACGGCGAGCAGTACTTC. Its protein product is CATSRGLAAYGEQYF.

The chain has TRBV6-6 and TRBJ1-2, with D uncertain. This CDR3 has 14 residues. V dropped 2 bases and J dropped 5 bases, with 12 bases sitting between them. The V gene's germline CDR1 is MNHNY and CDR2 SVGAGI (reference sequence). Here the CDR3 DNA reads TGTGCCAGCAGTTACCCCGACACTCTATATGGCTACACCTTC. Translating it yields CASSYPDTLYGYTF.

V gene TRBV9 combines with J gene TRBJ2-7; 10 bases align to TRBD2. After removal of 7 bases from V and 7 bases from J, the junction contained 14 bases not matched to a gene. The CDR3 has 15 amino acids. Germline CDR1 SGDLS, CDR2 YYNGEE. The CDR3 sequence is CASGLNIAGGLEQYF. Written as DNA, the CDR3 is TGTGCCAGCGGACTTAATATAGCGGGAGGATTAGAGCAGTACTTC.

The chain links TRBV29-1 to TRBJ1-2, with 8 bases that match TRBD1. Germline CDR1 is SQVTM and CDR2 is ANQGSEA. V was clipped by 5 bases and J by 3 bases; unmatched bases: 5. This CDR3 region has 13 residues. CDR3 amino acids: CSVFLTGDYGYTF. For the CDR3, the DNA is TGCAGCGTTTTTCTGACAGGGGACTATGGCTACACCTTC.

This chain connects TRBV9 to TRBJ2-7; TRBD2 matches 10 bases. Germline values: CDR1 SGDLS, CDR2 YYNGEE. The CDR3 loop spans 14 amino acids. Trimming at V came to 4 bases and at J to 5 bases, leaving 6 bases not matched to a gene. CDR3 in amino acids: CASSILAGEDEQYF. In DNA form, the CDR3 reads TGTGCCAGCAGCATCCTAGCGGGAGAGGACGAGCAGTACTTC.

This chain uses TRBV10-3 with TRBJ2-7, with 8 bases fitting TRBD1. Trimming took 3 bases from V and 2 from J; bases not matched to a gene: 12. The V gene's germline CDR1 is ENHRY and CDR2 SYGVKD. This CDR3 has 17 residues. CDR3 region: CAISEFDLDRAAYEQYF. Here the CDR3 DNA reads TGTGCCATCAGTGAATTCGATTTGGACAGGGCGGCCTACGAGCAGTACTTC.

The chain combines TRBV19 with TRBJ2-5, with TRBD1 as a possible D gene (6 bases). Trimming shortened V by 3 bases and J by 4 bases, and 9 bases separated the two germline ends. The CDR3 is made up of 13 amino acids. Germline V CDR1 and CDR2: LNHDA, SQIVND (reference sequence). CDR3 in amino acids: CASSIRGRETQYF. The CDR3 nucleotides are TGTGCCAGTAGTATCAGGGGACGAGAGACCCAGTACTTC.

J is TRBJ2-7 and V is TRBV9; 7 bases agree with TRBD1. Germline trimming cut 2 bases from V and 5 bases from J; bases unmatched to any gene: 10. The CDR3 loop spans 15 amino acids. Germline CDR1 is SGDLS and CDR2 is YYNGEE. CDR3 protein: CASSVKPGQINEQYF. CDR3 nucleotides: TGTGCCAGCAGCGTGAAACCGGGACAGATCAACGAGCAGTACTTC.

The gene calls are TRBV7-2 and TRBJ2-5; D is unclear. The CDR3 totals 12 residues. Germline V gene sequence: CDR1 SGHTA, CDR2 FQGNSA. V lost 5 bases, J lost 5 bases, and 9 bases lay in between. CDR3 nucleotide sequence: TGTGCCAGCAGCCCCCCTAGGGAGACCCAGTACTTC. Translated, it gives CASSPPRETQYF. The full variable domain, with the rest looked up from reference TRBV7-2 and TRBJ2-5, is GAGVSQSPSNKVTEKGKDVELRCDPISGHTALYWYRQSLGQGLEFLIYFQGNSAPDKSGLPSDRFSAERTGGSVSTLTIQRTQQEDSAVYLCASSPPRETQYFGPGTRLLVL.

This clone was recorded only once. The chain links TRBV4-1 to TRBJ2-7, with 12 bases matching TRBD2. V lost 1 base and J lost 2; bases outside the gene matches: 15. The germline V gene encodes CDR1 MGHRA and CDR2 YSYEKL. The CDR3 totals 20 residues. DNA for the CDR3: TGCGCCAGCAGCCAAGTCCAGACACCGGGACTAGCGGGCTACACCTACGAGCAGTACTTC. It yields the protein CASSQVQTPGLAGYTYEQYF.

This clone was detected a few times. The chain has TRBV7-9 and TRBJ2-7; D is undetermined. Germline V gene lookup returns CDR1 SEHNR and CDR2 FQNEAQ (reference sequence). This CDR3 region has 12 residues. V was clipped by 4 bases and J by 0 bases, with 4 bases between them. In DNA, the CDR3 is TGTGCCAGCAGCTACAGCTCCTACGAGCAGTACTTC. It yields the protein CASSYSSYEQYF.

J is TRBJ2-7 and V is TRBV7-9; no clear D. Germline V gives CDR1 SEHNR, CDR2 FQNEAQ (reference sequence). The CDR3 has 11 residues. Between the trimmed V and J ends, which lost 4 bases and 2 bases, there was a span of 3 bases. The CDR3 nucleotides read TGTGCCAGCAGCTCTGCCTACGAGCAGTACTTC. Translation: CASSSAYEQYF.

The chain employs TRBV11-2 and TRBJ2-1, with TRBD2 matching 11 bases. V shed 0 bases and J 0 bases; nucleotides not matched to a gene: 10. The CDR3 has 20 amino acids. Germline V gene sequence: CDR1 SGHAT, CDR2 FQNNGV. Here the CDR3 DNA reads TGTGCCAGCAGCTTAGAGGCTAGCGGGAGGAGGCAAGCCTCCTACAATGAGCAGTTCTTC. Residues: CASSLEASGRRQASYNEQFF.

The gene calls are TRBV18 and TRBJ1-3; TRBD1 agrees at 7 bases. CDR3 size: 14 residues. CDR1 is KGHSH and CDR2 is LQKENI in the germline V gene. The V gene end was trimmed by 3 bases and the J gene end by 4 bases; junction bases not matched to a gene: 3. The CDR3, as DNA: TGTGCCAGCTCACCGGAGGGGGCCGGAAACACCATATATTTT. Its protein is CASSPEGAGNTIYF.

The chain links TRBV27 to TRBJ2-1; D is ambiguous. CDR3 size: 13 residues. Trimming pared 2 bases from V and 7 bases from J, leaving 9 bases between. CDR1 and CDR2 (germline): MNHEY, SMNVEV (reference sequence). The CDR3 nucleotides are TGTGCCAGCAGTTTAGTGACCGGGAATGAGCAGTTCTTC. Its protein is CASSLVTGNEQFF.

This clone was recorded only once. The chain has TRBV4-2 and TRBJ1-1; 8 bases match TRBD1. The germline CDR1 and CDR2 sequences are LGHNA and YNFKEQ. The CDR3 sequence is 15 residues long. V was clipped by 1 base and J by 4 bases; unmatched bases: 5. CDR3 sequence: CASSQGAGGITEAFF. The CDR3 region has the DNA TGTGCCAGCAGCCAAGGGGCAGGGGGCATCACTGAAGCTTTCTTT.

The chain carries TRBV5-4 and TRBJ1-1; D is ambiguous. Trimming shortened V by 6 bases and J by 1 base, and 16 bases separated the two germline ends. This CDR3 has 15 amino acids. Germline V gene data show CDR1 as SGHNT and CDR2 as YYREEE (reference sequence). The CDR3 is CASTLGHGPNTEAFF. CDR3 bases: TGTGCCAGCACCCTTGGGCACGGCCCGAACACTGAAGCTTTCTTT.

This clone was observed a handful of times. J is TRBJ1-3 and V is TRBV5-1, with D possibly matching TRBD1 (5 bases). Germline loops: CDR1 SGHRS, CDR2 YFSETQ. Trimming removed 1 base at V and 3 bases at J, with 11 bases between. The CDR3 length is 15 residues. CDR3 amino acids: CASSLNGAGGNTIYF. CDR3 DNA sequence: TGCGCCAGCAGCTTGAATGGGGCCGGTGGAAACACCATATATTTT.

The rearrangement links TRBV6-5 to TRBJ1-4; TRBD1 might be the D (6 bases). V was clipped by 5 bases and J by 10 bases, with 14 bases between them. The CDR3 has 13 residues. The V gene's germline CDR1 is MNHEY and CDR2 SVGAGI. The CDR3 DNA follows: TGTGCCAGCAGTGAGAACAGGGTCGGAAAACTGTTTTTT. Its protein product is CASSENRVGKLFF.

The chain is built from TRBV5-1 and TRBJ2-1, with D perhaps TRBD2 (5 bases). The V gene's germline CDR1 is SGHRS and CDR2 YFSETQ. Between the trimmed V and J ends, which lost 1 base and 6 bases, there was a span of 5 bases. CDR3 size: 12 residues. The CDR3 is CASSLTSNEQFF. The CDR3 nucleotides read TGCGCCAGCAGCTTGACTAGCAATGAGCAGTTCTTC.

The rearrangement joins TRBV6-5 to TRBJ2-7; D is unclear. Trimming removed 7 bases from V and 2 bases from J, with 12 bases in between. This CDR3 region has 13 residues. Per the germline V gene, CDR1 is MNHEY and CDR2 is SVGAGI. CDR3 coding DNA: TGTGCCAGCATGGCCAGGCTCGCCTACGAGCAGTACTTC. Amino acids: CASMARLAYEQYF.

V usage is TRBV9 and J usage is TRBJ2-7; no firm D call. The germline CDR1 and CDR2 sequences are SGDLS and YYNGEE. CDR3 size: 14 residues. Trimming left V 4 bases short and J 4 bases short, with 15 bases between. The CDR3 sequence is CASSLSSLRYEQYF. In nucleotides, the CDR3 is TGTGCCAGCAGCTTATCCTCGCTCAGGTACGAGCAGTACTTC. The entire variable domain, with the rest obtained from reference TRBV9 and TRBJ2-7, is as follows: DSGVTQTPKHLITATGQRVTLRCSPRSGDLSVYWYQQSLDQGLQFLIQYYNGEERAKGNILERFSAQQFPDLHSELNLSSLELGDSALYFCASSLSSLRYEQYFGPGTRLTVT.